The rows below give T cell receptor beta chains drawn from one sample of a study of cytomegalovirus exposure and HLA in healthy donors. Libraries were prepared by immunoSEQ multiplex PCR; TCRdb keeps only in-frame clonotypes and omits some of them. The table lists under 150,000 clones, about 80% of them singletons. Sequencing was carried out using PBMCs. Receptors originate from a woman between 45 and 65 years old in good health and CMV-seropositive. Both conserved end residues are part of each CDR3. Each record gives: D gene, J gene, clone size, CDR3 length, V gene, CDR3 DNA, CDR3 protein. A D gene is named only where the DNA matches it firmly. Size tells how often a clone was seen (once, few, many) or the class of an expanded clone, and some rows leave it out.

D gene: TRBD2
J gene: TRBJ2-7
clone size: NA
CDR3 length: 17
V gene: TRBV13
CDR3 DNA: TGTGCCAGCAGCTCATTGGGACTAGCGGGACGCTCCTACGAGCAGTACTTC
CDR3 protein: CASSSLGLAGRSYEQYF

D gene: NA
J gene: TRBJ1-3
clone size: few
CDR3 length: 11
V gene: TRBV30
CDR3 DNA: TGTGCCTGGAGTGGGGGCTACACCATATATTTT
CDR3 protein: CAWSGGYTIYF

D gene: NA
J gene: TRBJ1-1
clone size: NA
CDR3 length: 15
V gene: TRBV6-5
CDR3 DNA: TGTGCCAGCAGTTATGCAGGGAAATTGAACACTGAAGCTTTCTTT
CDR3 protein: CASSYAGKLNTEAFF

D gene: TRBD2
J gene: TRBJ2-7
clone size: NA
CDR3 length: 15
V gene: TRBV15
CDR3 DNA: TGTGCCACCAGCAGAGGTGGGATAGCGGGAGACGAGCAGTACTTC
CDR3 protein: CATSRGGIAGDEQYF

D gene: TRBD2
J gene: TRBJ2-1
clone size: NA
CDR3 length: 12
V gene: TRBV5-4
CDR3 DNA: TGTGCCAGCAGAACGGGAGGGGATGAGCAGTTCTTC
CDR3 protein: CASRTGGDEQFF

D gene: TRBD2
J gene: TRBJ2-5
clone size: once
CDR3 length: 12
V gene: TRBV2
CDR3 DNA: TGTGCCAGCAGTGTAGGAGCGGGGGGGCAGTACTTC
CDR3 protein: CASSVGAGGQYF

D gene: TRBD2
J gene: TRBJ2-1
clone size: once
CDR3 length: 14
V gene: TRBV5-4
CDR3 DNA: TGTGCCAGCAGCCTGACTAGCTACTACAATGAGCAGTTCTTC
CDR3 protein: CASSLTSYYNEQFF

D gene: TRBD1
J gene: TRBJ1-4
clone size: once
CDR3 length: 15
V gene: TRBV2
CDR3 DNA: TGTGCCAGCAGGAGAAGGACAGGGGGAGATGAAAAACTGTTTTTT
CDR3 protein: CASRRRTGGDEKLFF

D gene: NA
J gene: TRBJ1-5
clone size: NA
CDR3 length: 11
V gene: TRBV6-8
CDR3 DNA: TGTGCCAGCAGGCCGTACGGGCCCCAGCATTTT
CDR3 protein: CASRPYGPQHF

D gene: TRBD2
J gene: TRBJ2-5
clone size: few
CDR3 length: 17
V gene: TRBV5-1
CDR3 DNA: TGCGCCAGCAGCCCCCCCCCGGGGACTAGCGGCCAAGAGACCCAGTACTTC
CDR3 protein: CASSPPPGTSGQETQYF

D gene: TRBD2
J gene: TRBJ2-1
clone size: once
CDR3 length: 16
V gene: TRBV6-5
CDR3 DNA: TGTGCCAGCAGTTACTCTTCTGGGACTAGCCACAATGAGCAGTTCTTC
CDR3 protein: CASSYSSGTSHNEQFF

D gene: TRBD1
J gene: TRBJ1-2
clone size: NA
CDR3 length: 13
V gene: TRBV7-3
CDR3 DNA: TGTGCCAGCAGCTGGGACAGGGCGGGAGGCTACACCTTC
CDR3 protein: CASSWDRAGGYTF

D gene: NA
J gene: TRBJ1-3
clone size: NA
CDR3 length: 12
V gene: TRBV30
CDR3 DNA: TGTGCCTGGAGTTACTCTGGAAACACCATATATTTT
CDR3 protein: CAWSYSGNTIYF

D gene: TRBD1
J gene: TRBJ1-3
clone size: NA
CDR3 length: 17
V gene: TRBV10-3
CDR3 DNA: TGTGCCATCAGTGAGAGGACAGGGTCTAGGCCTGGAAACACCATATATTTT
CDR3 protein: CAISERTGSRPGNTIYF

D gene: NA
J gene: TRBJ1-1
clone size: NA
CDR3 length: 13
V gene: TRBV30
CDR3 DNA: TGTGCCTGGACCAGGGTGATCCGCACTGAAGCTTTCTTT
CDR3 protein: CAWTRVIRTEAFF

D gene: TRBD2
J gene: TRBJ2-5
clone size: NA
CDR3 length: 14
V gene: TRBV13
CDR3 DNA: TGTGCCAGCAGCAGGCGGGGGGGCCCGGAGACCCAGTACTTC
CDR3 protein: CASSRRGGPETQYF

D gene: TRBD1
J gene: TRBJ1-1
clone size: NA
CDR3 length: 15
V gene: TRBV6-5
CDR3 DNA: TGTGCCAGCAGGCCTCGGACAGGGTCGGAGACTGAAGCTTTCTTT
CDR3 protein: CASRPRTGSETEAFF

D gene: TRBD2
J gene: TRBJ2-1
clone size: NA
CDR3 length: 15
V gene: TRBV7-3
CDR3 DNA: TGTGCCAGCAGCTCCACTAGCGGAACCTACAATGAGCAGTTCTTC
CDR3 protein: CASSSTSGTYNEQFF

D gene: NA
J gene: TRBJ2-7
clone size: NA
CDR3 length: 15
V gene: TRBV7-9
CDR3 DNA: TGTGCCAGCAGCCCGGGGGGCAGGCAGCCCTACGAGCAGTACTTC
CDR3 protein: CASSPGGRQPYEQYF

D gene: NA
J gene: TRBJ2-3
clone size: few
CDR3 length: 14
V gene: TRBV14
CDR3 DNA: TGTGCCAGCAGCCAAGACCTAGCTGGAGATACGCAGTATTTT
CDR3 protein: CASSQDLAGDTQYF

D gene: TRBD1
J gene: TRBJ1-1
clone size: NA
CDR3 length: 13
V gene: TRBV7-2
CDR3 DNA: TGTGCCAGCAGCGTGGGACAGGGGATTGAAGCTTTCTTT
CDR3 protein: CASSVGQGIEAFF

D gene: TRBD1
J gene: TRBJ1-1
clone size: NA
CDR3 length: 15
V gene: TRBV7-6
CDR3 DNA: TGTGCCAGCAGCTTAACGACAGGGGTGAACACTGAAGCTTTCTTT
CDR3 protein: CASSLTTGVNTEAFF

D gene: TRBD1
J gene: TRBJ2-1
clone size: few
CDR3 length: 13
V gene: TRBV16
CDR3 DNA: TGTGCCAGCAGCCAAGACAGGGGAACTGAGCAGTTCTTC
CDR3 protein: CASSQDRGTEQFF

D gene: NA
J gene: TRBJ2-1
clone size: NA
CDR3 length: 11
V gene: TRBV30
CDR3 DNA: TGTGCCTTCGGAGGTTACAATGAGCAGTTCTTC
CDR3 protein: CAFGGYNEQFF

D gene: TRBD2
J gene: TRBJ2-5
clone size: NA
CDR3 length: 18
V gene: TRBV11-1
CDR3 DNA: TGTGCCAGCAGCTTAGATTCTGGACTAGCGGGGCGCCAAGAGACCCAGTACTTC
CDR3 protein: CASSLDSGLAGRQETQYF

D gene: NA
J gene: TRBJ2-1
clone size: NA
CDR3 length: 15
V gene: TRBV6-1
CDR3 DNA: TGTGCCAGCAAGGAGGGGACGGCCGGGACGAGTGAGCAGTTCTTC
CDR3 protein: CASKEGTAGTSEQFF

D gene: TRBD1
J gene: TRBJ1-4
clone size: NA
CDR3 length: 10
V gene: TRBV6-1
CDR3 DNA: TGTGCCAGTAGGCAGGGGGTCCTGTTTTTT
CDR3 protein: CASRQGVLFF

D gene: TRBD2
J gene: TRBJ2-7
clone size: NA
CDR3 length: 14
V gene: TRBV4-2
CDR3 DNA: TGTGCCAGCAGCCAAGGCGGGGGGGGAGTCGAGCAGTACTTC
CDR3 protein: CASSQGGGGVEQYF

D gene: TRBD2
J gene: TRBJ2-1
clone size: NA
CDR3 length: 11
V gene: TRBV20-1
CDR3 DNA: TGCAGTGTTGAGGCCGGGACTAATCAGTTCTTC
CDR3 protein: CSVEAGTNQFF